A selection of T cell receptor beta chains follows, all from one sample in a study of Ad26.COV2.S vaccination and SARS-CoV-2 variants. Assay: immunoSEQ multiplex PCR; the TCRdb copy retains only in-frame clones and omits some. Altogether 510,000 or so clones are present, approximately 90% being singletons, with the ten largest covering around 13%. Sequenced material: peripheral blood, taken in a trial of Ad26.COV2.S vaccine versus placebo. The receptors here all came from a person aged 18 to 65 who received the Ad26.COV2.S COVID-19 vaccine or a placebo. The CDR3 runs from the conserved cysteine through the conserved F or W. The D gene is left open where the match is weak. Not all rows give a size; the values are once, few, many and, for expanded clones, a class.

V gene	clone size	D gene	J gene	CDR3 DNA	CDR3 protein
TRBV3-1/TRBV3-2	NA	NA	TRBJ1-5	TGTGCCAGCAGCCATTCCGGGAGGGGGAGCAATCAGCCCCAGCATTTT	CASSHSGRGSNQPQHF
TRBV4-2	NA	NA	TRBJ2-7	TGTGCCAGCAGCCGCCAAGATGCGTTGGGCTTGGCCTACGAGCAGTACTTC	CASSRQDALGLAYEQYF
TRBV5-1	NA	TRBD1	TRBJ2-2	TGCGCCAGCAGCCTCTCCGGGACAGGGGTCACCGGGGAGCTGTTTTTT	CASSLSGTGVTGELFF
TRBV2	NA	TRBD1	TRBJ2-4	TGTGCCAGCAGTGTGGGACAGGGCAAAAACATTCAGTACTTC	CASSVGQGKNIQYF
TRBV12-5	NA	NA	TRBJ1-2	TGTGCTAGTGGTTTGTACTATGGCTACACCTTC	CASGLYYGYTF
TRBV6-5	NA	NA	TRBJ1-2	TGTGCCAGCAGCGGCTCGGCGGCCCAGGGCTACACCTTC	CASSGSAAQGYTF
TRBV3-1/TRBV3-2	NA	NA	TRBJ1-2	TGTGCCAGCAGCCAATATGGGGGAGCGGATGGCTACACCTTC	CASSQYGGADGYTF
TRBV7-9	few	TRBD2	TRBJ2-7	TGTGCCAGCATACGTAGCGGGGAGTCCTACGAGCAGTACTTC	CASIRSGESYEQYF
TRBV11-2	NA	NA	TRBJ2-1	TGTGCCAGCAGCTTAGCGGGAGGCGAGGGGGATGAGCAGTTCTTC	CASSLAGGEGDEQFF
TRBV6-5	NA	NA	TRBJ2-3	TGTGCCAGCGGCGGGCGATCGGAGGGGACAGATACGCAGTATTTT	CASGGRSEGTDTQYF
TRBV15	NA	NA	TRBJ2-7	TGTGCCACCAGCATCCAAGGACCCTACGAGCAGTACTTC	CATSIQGPYEQYF
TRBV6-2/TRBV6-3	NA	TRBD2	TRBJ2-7	TGTGCCAGCAGCAACCCTAGCGGGAGGGCGATGGGCAACGAGCAGTACTTC	CASSNPSGRAMGNEQYF
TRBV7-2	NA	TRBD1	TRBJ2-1	TGTGCCAGCAGCGGGGGACAGTCCATTTACAATGAGCAGTTCTTC	CASSGGQSIYNEQFF
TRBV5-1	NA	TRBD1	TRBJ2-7	TGCGCCAGCAGCTTGGCTCAGGGGGTAAACGAGCAGTACTTC	CASSLAQGVNEQYF
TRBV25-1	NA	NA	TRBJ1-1	TGTGCCAGCAGTGAATGGGGCACTGAAGCTTTCTTT	CASSEWGTEAFF
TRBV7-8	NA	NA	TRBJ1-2	TGTGCCAGCAGCATGAGCCGAATCCCGGGACTCAATCGGGGCTATGGCTACACCTTC	CASSMSRIPGLNRGYGYTF
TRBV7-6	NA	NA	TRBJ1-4	TGTGCCAGCAGCTCCGCTCCCATTAGAGCAACTAATGAAAAACTGTTTTTT	CASSSAPIRATNEKLFF
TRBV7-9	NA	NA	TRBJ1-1	TGTGCCAGCCGGCCAGGGTTGAACACTGAAGCTTTCTTT	CASRPGLNTEAFF
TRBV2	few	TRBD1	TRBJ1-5	TGTGCCAGCATGAGGGACAGGGCCCGAAGCCAGCCCCAGCATTTT	CASMRDRARSQPQHF
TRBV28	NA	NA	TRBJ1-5	TGTGCCAGCCTGGACCGAGGAGGGAATCAGCCCCAGCATTTT	CASLDRGGNQPQHF
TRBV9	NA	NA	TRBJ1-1	TGTGCCAGCAGCGTAGGGATGAGGACTGAAGCTTTCTTT	CASSVGMRTEAFF
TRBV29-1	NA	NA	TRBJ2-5	TGCAGCGCTAGGTCTAGCGCGGTGGAGACCCAGTACTTC	CSARSSAVETQYF
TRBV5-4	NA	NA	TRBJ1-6	TGTGCCAGCAGCTTGACTAGGGGGAACGACATATATAATTCACCCCTCCACTTT	CASSLTRGNDIYNSPLHF
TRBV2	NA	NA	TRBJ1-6	TGTGCCAGCAGTGAACCCCGGGGGCTTAATTCACCCCTCCACTTT	CASSEPRGLNSPLHF
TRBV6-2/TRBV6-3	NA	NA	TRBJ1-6	TGTGCCAGCAGTTACGTCCGGGGGCGGACCATTCGGCCCCTCCACTTT	CASSYVRGRTIRPLHF
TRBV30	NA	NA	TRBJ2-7	TGTGCCTGGAAAGGAGGGGGGGTTCACGAGCAGTACTTC	CAWKGGGVHEQYF
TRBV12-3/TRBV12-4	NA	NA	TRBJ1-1	TGTGCCAGCACCGGTCCGGGGCCTGAAGCTTTCTTT	CASTGPGPEAFF
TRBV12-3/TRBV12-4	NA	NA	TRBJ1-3	TGTGCCATCCCCCGGGAAAGAAACACCATATATTTT	CAIPRERNTIYF
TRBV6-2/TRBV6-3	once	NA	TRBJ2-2	TGTGCCAGCAGTTACTTGGCAGGGGTCGGGGAGCTGTTTTTT	CASSYLAGVGELFF
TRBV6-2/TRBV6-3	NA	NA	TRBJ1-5	TGTGCCAGCAGTTACGGGCGGATGGCGTTTCGTCCCCAGCATTTT	CASSYGRMAFRPQHF
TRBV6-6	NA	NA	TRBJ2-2	TGTGCCAGCAGTTCGGGACACCTCACCGGGGAGCTGTTTTTT	CASSSGHLTGELFF
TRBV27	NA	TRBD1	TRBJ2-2	TGTGCCAGCAGTTGGGGACAGGTCCCCGGGGAGCTGTTTTTT	CASSWGQVPGELFF
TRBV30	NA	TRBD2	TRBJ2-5	TGTGCCTGGAGTGTACCAACGGCTAGCGGGAGGGCAGGGGAAGGAGAGACCCAGTACTTC	CAWSVPTASGRAGEGETQYF
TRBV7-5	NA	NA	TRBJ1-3	TGTGCCAGAAGCTTATGGATCTGGTCTGGAAACACCATATATTTT	CARSLWIWSGNTIYF
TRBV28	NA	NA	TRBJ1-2	TGTGCCAGCAGTTTACGCACAGTACCCTATGGCTACACCTTC	CASSLRTVPYGYTF
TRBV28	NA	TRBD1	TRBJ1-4	TGTGCCAGCAGTCCTCCAGGACAGGGGCTCGTTGAAAAACTGTTTTTT	CASSPPGQGLVEKLFF
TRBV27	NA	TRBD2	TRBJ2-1	TGTGCCAGCAGTTTCGGGACTAGCGGGAGGGCCAGGGAGCAGTTCTTC	CASSFGTSGRAREQFF
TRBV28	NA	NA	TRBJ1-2	TGTGCCAGCAGTTTATGGCGGTACCACTATGGCTACACCTTC	CASSLWRYHYGYTF
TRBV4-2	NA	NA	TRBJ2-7	TGTGCCAGCAGCCAAGTTCGCCCACAACCCTTTGTGGAGCAGTACTTC	CASSQVRPQPFVEQYF
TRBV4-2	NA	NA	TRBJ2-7	TGTGCCAGCAGCCAAGATGTGGGGCGGGACTACGAGCAGTACTTC	CASSQDVGRDYEQYF
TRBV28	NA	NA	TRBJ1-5	TGTGCCAGCAGTACAGGGCCTCAGCCCCAGCATTTT	CASSTGPQPQHF
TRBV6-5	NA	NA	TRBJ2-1	TGTGCCAGCAGGGCGTACAATGAGCAGTTCTTC	CASRAYNEQFF
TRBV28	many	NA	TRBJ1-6	TGTGCCAGCAGTGAGAGTTGGGTCCTAGGGGGTACCCTCCACTTT	CASSESWVLGGTLHF
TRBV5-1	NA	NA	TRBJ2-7	TGCGCCAGCAGCTTGAAGGGATCCTACGAGCAGTACTTC	CASSLKGSYEQYF
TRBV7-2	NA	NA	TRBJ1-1	TGTGCCAGCAGCTTATTTTCGGGGAACACTGAAGCTTTCTTT	CASSLFSGNTEAFF